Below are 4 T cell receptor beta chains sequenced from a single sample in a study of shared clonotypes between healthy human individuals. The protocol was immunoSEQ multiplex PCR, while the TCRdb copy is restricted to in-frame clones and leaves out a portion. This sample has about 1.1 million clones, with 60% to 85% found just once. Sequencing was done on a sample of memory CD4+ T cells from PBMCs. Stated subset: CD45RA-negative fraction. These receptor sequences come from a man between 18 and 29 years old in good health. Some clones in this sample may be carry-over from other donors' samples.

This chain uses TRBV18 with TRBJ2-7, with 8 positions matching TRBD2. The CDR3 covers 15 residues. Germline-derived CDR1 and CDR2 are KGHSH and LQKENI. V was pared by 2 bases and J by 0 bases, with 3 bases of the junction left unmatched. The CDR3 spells CASSPSSGISYEQYF. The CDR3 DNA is TGTGCCAGCTCACCAAGTAGCGGGATCTCCTACGAGCAGTACTTC.

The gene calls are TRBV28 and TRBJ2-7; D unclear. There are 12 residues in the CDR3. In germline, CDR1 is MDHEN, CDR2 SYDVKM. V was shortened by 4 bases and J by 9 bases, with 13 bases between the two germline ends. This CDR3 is CASSSGRTAQYF. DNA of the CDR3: TGTGCCAGCAGTTCTGGGCGGACGGCGCAGTACTTC.

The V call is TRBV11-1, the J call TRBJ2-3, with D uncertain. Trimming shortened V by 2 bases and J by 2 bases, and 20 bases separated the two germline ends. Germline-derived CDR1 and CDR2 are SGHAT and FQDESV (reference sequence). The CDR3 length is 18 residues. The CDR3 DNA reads TGTGCCAGCAGCTTATACTTTCGCGGTCCTGTCCCCACAGATACGCAGTATTTT. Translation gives CASSLYFRGPVPTDTQYF.

CDR3 nucleotides: TGTGCCAGCTCACCAGGGATAGAGGACTCTGGAAACACCATATATTTT. Translated: CASSPGIEDSGNTIYF. The rearrangement joins TRBV18 to TRBJ1-3; D remains ambiguous. Trimming took off 2 bases at V and 0 bases at J, with 11 bases between the two ends. The V gene's germline CDR1 is KGHSH and CDR2 LQKENI. The CDR3 loop spans 16 amino acids.